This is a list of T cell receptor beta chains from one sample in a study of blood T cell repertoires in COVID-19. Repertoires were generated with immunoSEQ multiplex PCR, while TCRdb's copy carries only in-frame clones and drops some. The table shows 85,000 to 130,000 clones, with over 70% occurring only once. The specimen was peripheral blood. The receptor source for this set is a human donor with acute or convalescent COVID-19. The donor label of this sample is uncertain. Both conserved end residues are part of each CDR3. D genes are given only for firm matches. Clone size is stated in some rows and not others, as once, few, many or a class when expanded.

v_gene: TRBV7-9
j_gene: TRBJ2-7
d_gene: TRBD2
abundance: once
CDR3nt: TGTGCCAGCAGCTTAGGGAGCGGGGGGGCACACGAGCAGTACTTC
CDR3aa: CASSLGSGGAHEQYF

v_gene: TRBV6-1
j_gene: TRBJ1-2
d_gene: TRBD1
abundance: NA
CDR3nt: TGTGCCAGCAGTGAACGGCCCGGACAGGTCCTTGGCTACACCTTC
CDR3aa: CASSERPGQVLGYTF

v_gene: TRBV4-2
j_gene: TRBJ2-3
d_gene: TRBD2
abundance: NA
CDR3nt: TGTGCCAGCAGCCAAGAGCCCTTGGGTGCGGGGGGGCTGGATACGCAGTATTTT
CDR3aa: CASSQEPLGAGGLDTQYF

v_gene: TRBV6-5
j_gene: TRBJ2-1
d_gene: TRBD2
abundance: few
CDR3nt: TGTGCCAGCAGTTACCGGGGGACTAGCGGTCCTCTTGAGCAGTTCTTC
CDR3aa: CASSYRGTSGPLEQFF

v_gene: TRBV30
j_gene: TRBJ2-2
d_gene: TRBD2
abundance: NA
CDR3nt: TGTGCCTGGAGGTTACGGGGGGGCCGGGAGCTGTTTTTT
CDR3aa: CAWRLRGGRELFF

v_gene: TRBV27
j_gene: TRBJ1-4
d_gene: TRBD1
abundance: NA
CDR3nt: TGTGCCAGCAGGAGACAGGGTTCCGTCTGGGAAAAACTGTTTTTT
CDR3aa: CASRRQGSVWEKLFF

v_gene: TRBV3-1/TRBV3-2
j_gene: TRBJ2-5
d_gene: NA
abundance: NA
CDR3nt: TGTGCCAGCAGCCAAGTATGGACAGTCCAAGAGACCCAGTACTTC
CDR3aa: CASSQVWTVQETQYF

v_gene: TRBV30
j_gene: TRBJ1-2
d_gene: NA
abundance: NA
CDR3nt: TGTGCCTGGAGTGCACAGGGAGCACGAGGCTACACCTTC
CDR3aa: CAWSAQGARGYTF

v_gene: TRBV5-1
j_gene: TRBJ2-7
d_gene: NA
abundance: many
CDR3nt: TGCGCCAGCATGGTCCAGGGTCGAGGCGAGCAGTACTTC
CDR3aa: CASMVQGRGEQYF

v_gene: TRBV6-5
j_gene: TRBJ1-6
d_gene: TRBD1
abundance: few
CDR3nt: TGTGCCAGCAGTTTGGGGGGAACAGGGGAACTCAAAACCCTCCACTTT
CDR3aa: CASSLGGTGELKTLHF

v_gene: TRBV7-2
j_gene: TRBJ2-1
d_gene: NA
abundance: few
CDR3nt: TGTGCCAGCAGCGCGACTCCGTACTCCTACAATGAGCAGTTCTTC
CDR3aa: CASSATPYSYNEQFF

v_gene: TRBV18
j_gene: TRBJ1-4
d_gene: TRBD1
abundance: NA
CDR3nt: TGTGCCAGCTCACGGGACAGGGGGTATGAAAAACTGTTTTTT
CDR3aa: CASSRDRGYEKLFF

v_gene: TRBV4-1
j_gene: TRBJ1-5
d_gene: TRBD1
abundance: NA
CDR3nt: TGCGCCAGCAGCCGCACGGGACAGGGTAATCAGCCCCAGCATTTT
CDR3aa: CASSRTGQGNQPQHF

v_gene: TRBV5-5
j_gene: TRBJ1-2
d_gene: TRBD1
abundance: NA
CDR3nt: TGTGCCAGCCGGCTAGGAGAGACAGGGTCCAACTATGGCTACACCTTC
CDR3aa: CASRLGETGSNYGYTF

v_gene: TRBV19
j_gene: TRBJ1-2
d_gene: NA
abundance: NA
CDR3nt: TGTGCCAGTAGTATAATAAGGGGCGCAACCTATGGCTACACCTTC
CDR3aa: CASSIIRGATYGYTF

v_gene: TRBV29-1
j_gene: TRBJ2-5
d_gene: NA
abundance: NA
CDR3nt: TGCAGCGTTGCGGGTCAGGGAGAGACCCAGTACTTC
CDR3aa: CSVAGQGETQYF

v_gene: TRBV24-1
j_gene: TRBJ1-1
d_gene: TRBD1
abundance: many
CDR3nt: TGTGCCACCAGTGATGCCGGGACAGGGGCCACTGAAGCTTTCTTT
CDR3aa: CATSDAGTGATEAFF

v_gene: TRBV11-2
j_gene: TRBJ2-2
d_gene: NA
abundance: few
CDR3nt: TGTGCCAGCAGCTTAGACAGTACCACCGGGGAGCTGTTTTTT
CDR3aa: CASSLDSTTGELFF

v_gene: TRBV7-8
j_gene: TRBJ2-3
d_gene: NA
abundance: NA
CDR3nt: TGTGCCAGCAGCTTATCGGTCTTAGGGGGCACAGATACGCAGTATTTT
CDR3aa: CASSLSVLGGTDTQYF

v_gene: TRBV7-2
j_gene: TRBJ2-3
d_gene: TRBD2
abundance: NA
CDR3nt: TGTGCCAGCAGCTTATCCCAACTAGCGGGGGGGGCCACAGATACGCAGTATTTT
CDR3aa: CASSLSQLAGGATDTQYF

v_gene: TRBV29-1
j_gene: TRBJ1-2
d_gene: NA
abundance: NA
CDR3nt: TGCAGCGCCCCGACAGGTGGTGCGCATGGCTACACCTTC
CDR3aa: CSAPTGGAHGYTF

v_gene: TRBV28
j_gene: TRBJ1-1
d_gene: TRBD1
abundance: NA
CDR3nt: TGTGCCAGCAGTTCGGCAGGGGGACTTTCTGAAGCTTTCTTT
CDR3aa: CASSSAGGLSEAFF

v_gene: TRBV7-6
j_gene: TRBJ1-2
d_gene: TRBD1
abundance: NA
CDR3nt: TGTGCCAGCAGCTCAACACCGGGACAGGGCCTTGGTGGCTACACCTTC
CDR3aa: CASSSTPGQGLGGYTF

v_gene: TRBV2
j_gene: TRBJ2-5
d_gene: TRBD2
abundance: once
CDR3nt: TGTGCCAGCAGTGGCTTTCTTCTGACTAGCGGGGGGGTGTTCCAAGAGACCCAGTACTTC
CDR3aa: CASSGFLLTSGGVFQETQYF

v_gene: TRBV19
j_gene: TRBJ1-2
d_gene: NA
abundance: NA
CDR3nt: TGTGCCAGTAGTATAGGCAGGCGCGAATCTGGCTACACCTTC
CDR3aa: CASSIGRRESGYTF

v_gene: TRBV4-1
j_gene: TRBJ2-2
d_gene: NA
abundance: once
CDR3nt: TGCGCCAGCAGCCAGGCAGGGGGCGGGAGCACCGGGGAGCTGTTTTTT
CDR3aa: CASSQAGGGSTGELFF

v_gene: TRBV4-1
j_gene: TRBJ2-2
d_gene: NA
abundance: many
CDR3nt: TGCGCCAGCAGCCAAGGCCGGGTATCGGACACCGGGGAGCTGTTTTTT
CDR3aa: CASSQGRVSDTGELFF

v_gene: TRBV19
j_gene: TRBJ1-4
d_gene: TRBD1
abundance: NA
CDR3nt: TGTGCCAGTAGAAAACCCCTCGGGACAGGAGGAGAAAAACTGTTTTTT
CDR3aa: CASRKPLGTGGEKLFF

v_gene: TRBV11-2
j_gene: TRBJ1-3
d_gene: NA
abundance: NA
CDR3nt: TGTGCCAGCAGCCAGGACATCCAACCTGAAAACACCATATATTTT
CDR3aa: CASSQDIQPENTIYF

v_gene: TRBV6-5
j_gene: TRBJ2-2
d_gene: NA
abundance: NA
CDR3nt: TGTGCCCTCAACAGGGAGAACACCGGGGAGCTGTTTTTT
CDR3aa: CALNRENTGELFF

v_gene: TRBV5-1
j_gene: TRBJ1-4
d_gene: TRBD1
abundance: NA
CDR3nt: TGCGCCAGCAGCTTGGGGGACAGGGGTGAAAAACTGTTTTTT
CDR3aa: CASSLGDRGEKLFF

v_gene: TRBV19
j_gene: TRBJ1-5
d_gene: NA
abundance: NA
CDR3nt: TGTGCCAGTAGTGCGCGCGGGACGGATAATCAGCCCCAGCATTTT
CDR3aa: CASSARGTDNQPQHF

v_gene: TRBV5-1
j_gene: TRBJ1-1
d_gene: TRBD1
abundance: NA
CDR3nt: TGCGCCAGCAGCCCGGGACAGGGTGTGGGCACTGAAGCTTTCTTT
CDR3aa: CASSPGQGVGTEAFF

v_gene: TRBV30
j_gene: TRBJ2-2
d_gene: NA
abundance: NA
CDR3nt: TGTGCCTGGAGTGTCCCTCGCGAAGCCGGGGAGCTGTTTTTT
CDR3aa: CAWSVPREAGELFF

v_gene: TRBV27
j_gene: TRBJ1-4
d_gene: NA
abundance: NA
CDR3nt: TGTGCCAGCAGTTTGCACAGGGCAGCACCTAATGAAAAACTGTTTTTT
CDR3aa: CASSLHRAAPNEKLFF

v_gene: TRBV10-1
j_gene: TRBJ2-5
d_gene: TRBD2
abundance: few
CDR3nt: TGCGCCAGCAGTGAGTCGCCGCTACAGGTAGCGGGGGTAAGGGAGACCCAGTACTTC
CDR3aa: CASSESPLQVAGVRETQYF

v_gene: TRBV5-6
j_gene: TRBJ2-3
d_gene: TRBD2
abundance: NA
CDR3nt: TGTGCCAGCAGCGAGGGACTAGCGGGGTTCACAGATACGCAGTATTTT
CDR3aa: CASSEGLAGFTDTQYF

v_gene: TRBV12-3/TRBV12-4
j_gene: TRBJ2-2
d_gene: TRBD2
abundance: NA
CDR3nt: TGTGCCAGCAGGGGACTAGCCGGGGAGCTGTTTTTT
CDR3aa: CASRGLAGELFF

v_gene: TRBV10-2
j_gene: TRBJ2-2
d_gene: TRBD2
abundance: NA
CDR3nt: TGCGCCAGCTTAGCGGGGGGGCCAGGGGAGCTGTTTTTT
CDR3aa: CASLAGGPGELFF

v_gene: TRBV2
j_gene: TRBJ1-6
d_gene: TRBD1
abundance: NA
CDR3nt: TGTGCCAGCATGCGGGGACAGCCTTCAGCCACCCTCCACTTT
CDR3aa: CASMRGQPSATLHF

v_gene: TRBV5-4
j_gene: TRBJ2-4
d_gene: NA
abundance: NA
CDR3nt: TGTGCCAGCAGCTCAGGACAGACACTAGCCAAAAACATTCAGTACTTC
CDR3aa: CASSSGQTLAKNIQYF

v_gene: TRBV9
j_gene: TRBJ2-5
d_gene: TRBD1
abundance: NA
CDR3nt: TGTGCCAGCAGCGTAGCCGGGACAGGGGGCCAAGAGACCCAGTACTTC
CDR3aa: CASSVAGTGGQETQYF

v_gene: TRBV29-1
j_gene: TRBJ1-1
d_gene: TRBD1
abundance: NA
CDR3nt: TGCAGCGTCGATACAGGGGTATGGAGGAACACTGAAGCTTTCTTT
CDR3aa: CSVDTGVWRNTEAFF

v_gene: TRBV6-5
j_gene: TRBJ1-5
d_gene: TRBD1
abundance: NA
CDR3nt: TGTGCCAGCCTTGACAGGGGCCTCCAGGAGCCCCAGCATTTT
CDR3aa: CASLDRGLQEPQHF

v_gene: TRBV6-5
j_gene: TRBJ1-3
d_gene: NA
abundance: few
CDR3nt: TGTGCCAGCACCCCGGGGGTCTCTGGAAACACCATATATTTT
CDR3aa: CASTPGVSGNTIYF

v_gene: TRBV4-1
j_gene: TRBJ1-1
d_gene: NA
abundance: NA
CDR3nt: TGCGCCAGCAGCCAAAGCCCGGGCGGGAGCAACACTGAAGCTTTCTTT
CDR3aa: CASSQSPGGSNTEAFF

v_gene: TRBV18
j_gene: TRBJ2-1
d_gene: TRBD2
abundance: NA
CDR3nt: TGTGCCAGCTCACCACCCCGGGGACTAGCGGGGGGCTACAATGAGCAGTTCTTC
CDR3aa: CASSPPRGLAGGYNEQFF

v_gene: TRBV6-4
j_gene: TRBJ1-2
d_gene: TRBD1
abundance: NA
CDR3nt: TGTGCCAGCAGCGTCGGGACAGGGAATAACTATGGCTACACCTTC
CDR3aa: CASSVGTGNNYGYTF

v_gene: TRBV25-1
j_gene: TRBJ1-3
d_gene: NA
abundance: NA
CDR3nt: TGTGCCAGCAGTGAATCAAAGAACACCGTTGGAAACACCATATATTTT
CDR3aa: CASSESKNTVGNTIYF

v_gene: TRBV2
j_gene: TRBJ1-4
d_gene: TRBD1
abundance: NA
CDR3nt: TGTGCCAGCAGCCGACAGGGGTGGGAAAAACTGTTTTTT
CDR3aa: CASSRQGWEKLFF

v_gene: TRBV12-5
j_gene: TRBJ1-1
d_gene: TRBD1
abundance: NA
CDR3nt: TGTGCTAGTGGTCCAGAGGACAGGGGGAACACTGAAGCTTTCTTT
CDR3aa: CASGPEDRGNTEAFF

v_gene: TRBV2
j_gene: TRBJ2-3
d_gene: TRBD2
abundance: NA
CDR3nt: TGTGCCAGCATTCGAAGGGTGGGGGGGGATACGCAGTATTTT
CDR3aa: CASIRRVGGDTQYF

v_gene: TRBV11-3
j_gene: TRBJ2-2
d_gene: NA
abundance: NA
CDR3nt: TGTGCCAGCAGCTCCCACAGCCCCGGGGAGCTGTTTTTT
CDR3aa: CASSSHSPGELFF